Listed below are T cell receptor beta chains from one sample, sequenced in a study of blood T cell repertoires in COVID-19. Data came from immunoSEQ multiplex PCR; TCRdb stores just in-frame clones and leaves some out. The sample consists of around 75,000 clones, 85% to 90% of them appearing once. Sequencing used peripheral blood. The receptors were sampled from a human donor in a cohort sampled during active COVID-19. Each CDR3 is given with its conserved first and last residue. Each record gives: V gene, D gene, J gene, clone size, CDR3 protein, CDR3 DNA. The D gene is left open where the match is weak. A row's size may be missing; if present it is once, few, many or a size class.

v_call: TRBV28
d_call: TRBD2
j_call: TRBJ2-7
clone_size: NA
cdr3_aa: CASSAPSGRPYEQYF
cdr3_nt: TGTGCCAGCAGTGCCCCTAGCGGGAGGCCCTACGAGCAGTACTTC

v_call: TRBV20-1
d_call: TRBD2
j_call: TRBJ2-5
clone_size: NA
cdr3_aa: CSASRLAGRETQYF
cdr3_nt: TGCAGTGCTAGTCGGCTAGCGGGGAGGGAGACCCAGTACTTC

v_call: TRBV28
d_call: NA
j_call: TRBJ1-2
clone_size: NA
cdr3_aa: CASSPPGGANYGYTF
cdr3_nt: TGTGCCAGCAGCCCTCCCGGGGGAGCTAACTATGGCTACACCTTC

v_call: TRBV6-5
d_call: TRBD1
j_call: TRBJ2-3
clone_size: few
cdr3_aa: CASKSPGGRADTQYF
cdr3_nt: TGTGCCAGCAAATCCCCAGGGGGCCGGGCAGATACGCAGTATTTT

v_call: TRBV7-9
d_call: NA
j_call: TRBJ1-5
clone_size: few
cdr3_aa: CASSKDSSNQPQHF
cdr3_nt: TGTGCCAGCAGCAAGGACAGTAGCAATCAGCCCCAGCATTTT

v_call: TRBV18
d_call: NA
j_call: TRBJ2-1
clone_size: NA
cdr3_aa: CASSPIYTSNEQFF
cdr3_nt: TGTGCCAGCTCACCCATATACACCAGCAATGAGCAGTTCTTC

v_call: TRBV6-6
d_call: NA
j_call: TRBJ2-3
clone_size: NA
cdr3_aa: CASSYAGRREDTQYF
cdr3_nt: TGTGCCAGCAGTTACGCGGGAAGGCGGGAAGATACGCAGTATTTT

v_call: TRBV11-2
d_call: NA
j_call: TRBJ2-1
clone_size: medium-sized
cdr3_aa: CASSLSSGSYNEQFF
cdr3_nt: TGTGCCAGCAGCTTGAGCAGCGGCTCCTACAATGAGCAGTTCTTC

v_call: TRBV7-9
d_call: TRBD2
j_call: TRBJ2-7
clone_size: NA
cdr3_aa: CASSLAREGSHF
cdr3_nt: TGTGCCAGCAGCTTAGCGCGGGAGGGATCCCACTTC

v_call: TRBV5-1
d_call: TRBD2
j_call: TRBJ2-5
clone_size: NA
cdr3_aa: CASSLMSGITQETQYF
cdr3_nt: TGCGCCAGCAGCTTGATGAGCGGGATCACGCAAGAGACCCAGTACTTC

v_call: TRBV29-1
d_call: NA
j_call: TRBJ1-2
clone_size: few
cdr3_aa: CSAKTGYGYTF
cdr3_nt: TGCAGCGCGAAGACTGGCTATGGCTACACCTTC

v_call: TRBV6-2/TRBV6-3
d_call: TRBD2
j_call: TRBJ2-3
clone_size: NA
cdr3_aa: CASSPGGAQDTQYF
cdr3_nt: TGTGCCAGCAGTCCGGGGGGGGCTCAAGATACGCAGTATTTT

v_call: TRBV29-1
d_call: NA
j_call: TRBJ1-3
clone_size: few
cdr3_aa: CSVVRGSGNTIYF
cdr3_nt: TGCAGCGTGGTTAGGGGCTCTGGAAACACCATATATTTT

v_call: TRBV25-1
d_call: TRBD1
j_call: TRBJ2-2
clone_size: NA
cdr3_aa: CASSEIQDRANTGELFF
cdr3_nt: TGTGCCAGCAGTGAAATCCAGGACAGGGCGAACACCGGGGAGCTGTTTTTT

v_call: TRBV2
d_call: NA
j_call: TRBJ2-1
clone_size: once
cdr3_aa: CASSDYEQFF
cdr3_nt: TGTGCCAGCAGTGACTATGAGCAGTTCTTC

v_call: TRBV2
d_call: NA
j_call: TRBJ2-1
clone_size: NA
cdr3_aa: CASSDSGSYNEQFF
cdr3_nt: TGTGCCAGCAGTGACAGCGGCTCCTACAATGAGCAGTTCTTC

v_call: TRBV9
d_call: TRBD2
j_call: TRBJ2-1
clone_size: NA
cdr3_aa: CASSEKAGVYNEQFF
cdr3_nt: TGTGCCAGCAGCGAGAAAGCGGGGGTTTACAATGAGCAGTTCTTC

v_call: TRBV19
d_call: NA
j_call: TRBJ1-1
clone_size: NA
cdr3_aa: CASSGGWTEAFF
cdr3_nt: TGTGCCAGTAGTGGAGGGTGGACTGAAGCTTTCTTT

v_call: TRBV27
d_call: TRBD2
j_call: TRBJ2-1
clone_size: NA
cdr3_aa: CASRAGGPHNEQFF
cdr3_nt: TGTGCCAGCAGAGCGGGGGGGCCCCACAATGAGCAGTTCTTC

v_call: TRBV6-5
d_call: NA
j_call: TRBJ1-2
clone_size: NA
cdr3_aa: CASSSHRDYGYTF
cdr3_nt: TGTGCCAGCAGTTCCCACAGGGACTATGGCTACACCTTC

v_call: TRBV6-6
d_call: TRBD1
j_call: TRBJ2-7
clone_size: NA
cdr3_aa: CASRRGQGRYEQYF
cdr3_nt: TGTGCCAGCAGGCGAGGACAGGGCCGGTACGAGCAGTACTTC

v_call: TRBV28
d_call: NA
j_call: TRBJ2-6
clone_size: NA
cdr3_aa: CASSLRGTGRGSGANVLTF
cdr3_nt: TGTGCCAGCAGTTTAAGGGGTACGGGGCGGGGCTCTGGGGCCAACGTCCTGACTTTC

v_call: TRBV7-9
d_call: NA
j_call: TRBJ2-1
clone_size: once
cdr3_aa: CASSLGGGGHNEQFF
cdr3_nt: TGTGCCAGCAGCTTGGGCGGGGGCGGCCACAATGAGCAGTTCTTC

v_call: TRBV7-8
d_call: TRBD2
j_call: TRBJ2-5
clone_size: NA
cdr3_aa: CASSSTTTPASGWLATQYF
cdr3_nt: TGTGCCAGCAGCTCTACGACCACTCCAGCTAGCGGCTGGCTGGCGACCCAGTACTTC

v_call: TRBV3-1/TRBV3-2
d_call: NA
j_call: TRBJ1-2
clone_size: NA
cdr3_aa: CASARGVLNGYTF
cdr3_nt: TGTGCCAGCGCCCGGGGGGTGCTCAATGGCTACACCTTC

v_call: TRBV4-1
d_call: NA
j_call: TRBJ1-1
clone_size: NA
cdr3_aa: CASSQPFQVNTEAFF
cdr3_nt: TGCGCCAGCAGCCAACCTTTTCAGGTTAACACTGAAGCTTTCTTT

v_call: TRBV4-1
d_call: TRBD1
j_call: TRBJ2-3
clone_size: NA
cdr3_aa: CASSQGQGARDTQYF
cdr3_nt: TGCGCCAGCAGCCAGGGACAGGGGGCAAGAGATACGCAGTATTTT

v_call: TRBV18
d_call: TRBD1
j_call: TRBJ2-6
clone_size: NA
cdr3_aa: CASSPPGQSGANVLTF
cdr3_nt: TGTGCCAGCTCACCGCCGGGACAGTCTGGGGCCAACGTCCTGACTTTC

v_call: TRBV24-1
d_call: TRBD1
j_call: TRBJ2-2
clone_size: NA
cdr3_aa: CATSDSRRTGNTGELFF
cdr3_nt: TGTGCCACCAGTGACTCCCGCCGGACAGGGAACACCGGGGAGCTGTTTTTT

v_call: TRBV9
d_call: TRBD1
j_call: TRBJ1-4
clone_size: few
cdr3_aa: CASSPLEGAATLEKLFF
cdr3_nt: TGTGCCAGCAGCCCCCTAGAGGGGGCCGCCACCCTTGAAAAACTGTTTTTT

v_call: TRBV7-8
d_call: TRBD1
j_call: TRBJ1-5
clone_size: NA
cdr3_aa: CASSRTGVNQPQHF
cdr3_nt: TGTGCCAGCAGCCGGACAGGGGTCAATCAGCCCCAGCATTTT

v_call: TRBV6-5
d_call: TRBD1
j_call: TRBJ2-7
clone_size: NA
cdr3_aa: CASRGQGVYYEQYF
cdr3_nt: TGTGCCAGCAGAGGACAGGGGGTGTACTACGAGCAGTACTTC

v_call: TRBV2
d_call: TRBD2
j_call: TRBJ2-7
clone_size: NA
cdr3_aa: CASTPEGEGHYEQYF
cdr3_nt: TGTGCCAGCACCCCGGAAGGGGAGGGCCACTACGAGCAGTACTTC

v_call: TRBV10-3
d_call: TRBD1
j_call: TRBJ2-3
clone_size: NA
cdr3_aa: CAITEGQGITDTQYF
cdr3_nt: TGTGCCATCACCGAGGGACAGGGGATCACAGATACGCAGTATTTT

v_call: TRBV19
d_call: NA
j_call: TRBJ2-1
clone_size: NA
cdr3_aa: CASSIDSGSYNEQFF
cdr3_nt: TGTGCCAGTAGTATAGATAGCGGTTCCTACAATGAGCAGTTCTTC

v_call: TRBV19
d_call: TRBD1
j_call: TRBJ1-5
clone_size: NA
cdr3_aa: CASSAAGTGRFQPQHF
cdr3_nt: TGTGCCAGTAGTGCCGCCGGGACAGGGCGGTTTCAGCCCCAGCATTTT

v_call: TRBV19
d_call: NA
j_call: TRBJ2-5
clone_size: NA
cdr3_aa: CASSSTGFGGPYQETQYF
cdr3_nt: TGTGCCAGTAGTTCCACAGGGTTCGGCGGGCCTTACCAAGAGACCCAGTACTTC

v_call: TRBV7-2
d_call: TRBD2
j_call: TRBJ2-5
clone_size: once
cdr3_aa: CASRWTSGEETQYF
cdr3_nt: TGTGCCAGCAGATGGACTAGCGGGGAAGAGACCCAGTACTTC

v_call: TRBV15
d_call: NA
j_call: TRBJ2-4
clone_size: NA
cdr3_aa: CATSRESRLLYF
cdr3_nt: TGTGCCACCAGCAGAGAAAGCAGGTTATTGTACTTC

v_call: TRBV5-6
d_call: NA
j_call: TRBJ1-2
clone_size: NA
cdr3_aa: CASSWASRDNNYGYTF
cdr3_nt: TGTGCCAGCAGCTGGGCAAGTAGGGACAATAACTATGGCTACACCTTC

v_call: TRBV19
d_call: TRBD1
j_call: TRBJ1-2
clone_size: NA
cdr3_aa: CASSRDRGLGGYTF
cdr3_nt: TGTGCCAGTAGTAGAGACAGGGGTTTAGGTGGCTACACCTTC

v_call: TRBV7-2
d_call: TRBD2
j_call: TRBJ2-3
clone_size: NA
cdr3_aa: CASRGTSSDTQYF
cdr3_nt: TGTGCCAGCCGCGGGACTAGCTCAGATACGCAGTATTTT